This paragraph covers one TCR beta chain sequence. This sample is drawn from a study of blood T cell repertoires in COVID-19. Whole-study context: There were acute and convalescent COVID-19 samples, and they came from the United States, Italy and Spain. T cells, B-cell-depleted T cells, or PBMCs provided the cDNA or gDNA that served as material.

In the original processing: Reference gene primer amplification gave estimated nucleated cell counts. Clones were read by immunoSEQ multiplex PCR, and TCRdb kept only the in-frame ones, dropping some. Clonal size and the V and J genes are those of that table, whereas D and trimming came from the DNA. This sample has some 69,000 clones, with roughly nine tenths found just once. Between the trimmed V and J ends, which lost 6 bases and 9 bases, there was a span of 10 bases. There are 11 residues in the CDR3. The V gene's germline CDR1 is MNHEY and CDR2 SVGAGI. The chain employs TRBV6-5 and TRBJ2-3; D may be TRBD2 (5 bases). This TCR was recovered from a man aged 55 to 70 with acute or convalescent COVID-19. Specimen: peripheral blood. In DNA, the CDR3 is TGTGCCAGCAGGCGGGCTAACACGCAGTATTTT. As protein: CASRRANTQYF.